The clone carrying this T cell receptor (beta chain) was picked up many times. This entry is derived from a study of neurological immune-mediated disorders. Trimming removed 0 bases at V and 15 bases at J, with 15 bases between. The CDR3 is made up of 13 amino acids. Germline V gene sequence: CDR1 MGHRA, CDR2 YSYEKL. MiXCR was run by TCRdb on the 5' RACE reads, yielding one entry per CDR3 protein. Among about 71,000 distinct CDR3 sequences, 4.5% to 5.5% were seen once, and the ten largest hold under 7.5%. The receptor comes from a man aged 25 to 40 with multiple sclerosis. Sequencing input: PBMCs. The chain carries TRBV4-1 and TRBJ2-4; possible D gene TRBD1, 5 bases. The CDR3 loop reads CASSQDREAGPYF. The CDR3 DNA sequence: TGCGCCAGCAGCCAAGATCGTGAGGCAGGGCCGTACTTC.